Presented here are 17 T cell receptor beta chains from one specimen sequenced in a study of T cells in localized non-small cell lung cancer. Using immunoSEQ multiplex PCR, the repertoire was profiled, and TCRdb retains in-frame clones only, with some absent. The sample contains 25,000 to 35,000 clones, approximately 90% of which appear only once. The sample here was peripheral blood, taken before any cancer treatment. These receptors all come from a female donor over 55 with stage III squamous cell lung carcinoma.

The rearrangement links TRBV19 to TRBJ2-3, with 8 bases identical to TRBD1. The germline V gene has CDR1 LNHDA and CDR2 SQIVND (reference sequence). V lost 5 bases to trimming and J lost 7 bases; unmatched junction nucleotides: 17. The CDR3 is 17 amino acids. The CDR3 reads CASSLVLVGQGPYTQYF. The CDR3 nucleotides read TGTGCCAGTAGTTTGGTTCTCGTAGGACAGGGCCCTTATACGCAGTATTTT. The full variable domain, completed using reference TRBV19 and TRBJ2-3, is DGGITQSPKYLFRKEGQNVTLSCEQNLNHDAMYWYRQDPGQGLRLIYYSQIVNDFQKGDIAEGYSVSREKKESFPLTVTSAQKNPTAFYLCASSLVLVGQGPYTQYFGPGTRLTVL.

The V call is TRBV15, the J call TRBJ1-4; 10 bases are a match to TRBD1. J lost 8 bases, V lost 3 bases, and 6 bases had no gene match. Germline loops: CDR1 LNHNV, CDR2 YYDKDF (reference sequence). CDR3 length: 15 amino acids. The CDR3: CATSSVDRGEEKLFF. CDR3 nucleotide sequence: TGTGCCACCAGCAGCGTGGACAGGGGGGAGGAAAAACTGTTTTTT.

V gene TRBV7-9 combines with J gene TRBJ2-1; D is uncertain. This CDR3 contains 12 residues. Germline V gives CDR1 SEHNR, CDR2 FQNEAQ (reference sequence). V gave up 7 bases and J gave up 4 bases, with 8 bases separating them. This CDR3 is CASNLVYNEQFF. CDR3 nucleotides: TGTGCCAGCAACCTAGTTTACAATGAGCAGTTCTTC.

The J gene is TRBJ2-7, the V gene TRBV7-2; 11 nucleotides align to TRBD1. CDR1 is SGHTA, CDR2 FQGNSA, per germline. The V and J ends lost 4 bases and 4 bases, in that order; junction bases with no gene match: 12. The CDR3 consists of 17 residues. Here the CDR3 reads CASSSSRDRGRRYEQYF. CDR3 sequence (DNA): TGTGCCAGCAGCTCGTCCCGGGACAGGGGGAGAAGGTACGAGCAGTACTTC.

V and J are TRBV5-1 and TRBJ2-5, with a weak D call TRBD1 (5 bases). CDR1 is SGHRS, CDR2 YFSETQ, per germline. The CDR3 covers 15 residues. Trimming took 0 bases from V and 1 from J, leaving 10 bases between them. The CDR3 here is CASSLGVTAQETQYF. The DNA of the CDR3 is TGCGCCAGCAGCTTGGGGGTGACAGCCCAAGAGACCCAGTACTTC.

DNA of the CDR3: TGCGCCAGCAGTGAGGGTAGCGGGACGAGACGTGGGGATACGCAGTATTTT. As protein: CASSEGSGTRRGDTQYF. The chain is built from TRBV10-1 and TRBJ2-3; 8 bases fit TRBD2. The CDR3 runs to 17 residues. Germline CDR1 reads WNHNN; CDR2 reads SYGVQD (reference sequence). With 2 bases clipped from V and 6 bases from J, the junction kept 13 bases outside the gene matches.

V is TRBV7-3 and J is TRBJ2-1; TRBD1 or TRBD2 may be the D gene (5 bases each). The V and J ends lost 5 bases and 1 base respectively, with 9 bases between them. Per the germline V gene, CDR1 is SGHTA and CDR2 is FQGTGA. The CDR3 length is 14 residues. The CDR3 nucleotides are TGTGCCAGCAGCCCGGGGCCTTCCTACAATGAGCAGTTCTTC. The encoded protein is CASSPGPSYNEQFF.

The chain joins TRBV6-5 to TRBJ1-6; no definite D call. The V gene's germline CDR1 is MNHEY and CDR2 SVGAGI. This CDR3 is 16 amino acids long. The V end was cut by 0 bases, the J end by 6 bases, with 12 bases between. The CDR3 loop is CASSYSPGGGNSPLHF. The CDR3 DNA reads TGTGCCAGCAGTTACTCGCCGGGTGGAGGTAATTCACCCCTCCACTTT.

This rearrangement joins TRBV6-6 to TRBJ2-3, with 9 bases aligning to TRBD2. The CDR3 is 16 residues long. Per the germline V gene, CDR1 is MNHNY and CDR2 is SVGAGI (reference sequence). V trimming: 0 bases; J trimming: 2 bases; junction bases outside the gene matches: 3. The CDR3 region has the DNA TGTGCCAGCAGTTACTCGGGACTAGCAGTCACAGATACGCAGTATTTT. It translates to CASSYSGLAVTDTQYF.

The chain employs TRBV6-6 and TRBJ2-5; perhaps TRBD1 as D (6 bases). From germline, CDR1 is MNHNY and CDR2 SVGAGI (reference sequence). This CDR3 spans 15 amino acids. The ends were cut back, 2 bases at V and 5 bases at J, with 15 bases in the middle. CDR3 region: CASSYGPGAGETQYF. In DNA, the CDR3 is TGTGCCAGCAGTTACGGCCCAGGGGCCGGGGAGACCCAGTACTTC.

This chain joins TRBV29-1 and TRBJ1-1; 7 bases are shared with TRBD1. CDR1 and CDR2 (germline): SQVTM, ANQGSEA. V gave up 7 bases and J gave up 0 bases; unmatched junction bases: 8. This CDR3 comprises 14 residues. CDR3 sequence (DNA): TGCAGCGCCTACCGGGACAGATTGAACACTGAAGCTTTCTTT. Translating gives CSAYRDRLNTEAFF.

The chain has TRBV7-8 and TRBJ2-3; the match to TRBD1 covers 7 bases. Germline V CDR1 and CDR2: SGHVS, FQNEAQ. Trimming at V came to 4 bases and at J to 5 bases, leaving 3 bases not matched to a gene. CDR3 length: 13 residues. CDR3 sequence (DNA): TGTGCCAGCAGCTCGGGACAGAAAGATACGCAGTATTTT. It translates to CASSSGQKDTQYF.

This chain uses TRBV2 with TRBJ2-7, with D hard to call. The CDR3 is 11 amino acids. V lost 2 bases and J lost 4, with 3 bases in between. Germline loops: CDR1 SNHLY, CDR2 FYNNEI. The CDR3 reads CASSEYYEQYF. The DNA of the CDR3 is TGTGCCAGCAGTGAATATTACGAGCAGTACTTC.

This chain uses TRBV21-1 with TRBJ2-3; the D call of TRBD2 is as the table states it, not checked on the DNA. TRBV21-1 is an annotated pseudogene. The CDR3 has 14 residues. The CDR3 reads CASSNGDSTDTQYF. In DNA, the CDR3 is TGTGCCAGCAGCAACGGAGATAGCACAGATACGCAGTATTTT.

V and J are TRBV28 and TRBJ2-7; D tentatively fits TRBD1 or TRBD2 (6 bases each). Germline V gives CDR1 MDHEN, CDR2 SYDVKM. The germline V and J ends were trimmed by 1 base and 5 bases, with 15 bases remaining between them. CDR3 length: 15 residues. The CDR3 loop is CASSLSGAALDEQYF. Written as DNA, the CDR3 is TGTGCCAGCAGTTTATCGGGGGCGGCACTCGACGAGCAGTACTTC.

About this clone itself: Different DNA sequences within this sample yield the same CDR3. The DNA for the CDR3 is TGTGCCTGGAGTGTACTTGGCGGGGGGGCGGGGGAGACCCAGTACTTC. Protein product: CAWSVLGGGAGETQYF. The chain recombines TRBV30 with TRBJ2-5; 9 nucleotides match TRBD2. Unmatched junction bases numbered 10, after V lost 0 bases and J lost 5 bases. There are 16 residues in the CDR3. Per the germline V gene, CDR1 is GTSNPN and CDR2 is SVGIG (reference sequence). The variable domain in full, with the rest retrieved from reference TRBV30 and TRBJ2-5, is SQTIHQWPATLVQPVGSPLSLECTVEGTSNPNLYWYRQAAGRGLQLLFYSVGIGQISSEVPQNLSASRPQDRQFILSSKKLLLSDSGFYLCAWSVLGGGAGETQYFGPGTRLLVL.

The chain's CDR3 is CASSTDGYEQYF. CDR3 in DNA: TGCGCCAGCAGTACGGACGGCTACGAGCAGTACTTC. J is TRBJ2-7 and V is TRBV5-1, with D unresolved. CDR3 length equals 12 residues. V lost 5 bases and J 3 bases, leaving 9 bases between the germline ends. Germline values: CDR1 SGHRS, CDR2 YFSETQ.